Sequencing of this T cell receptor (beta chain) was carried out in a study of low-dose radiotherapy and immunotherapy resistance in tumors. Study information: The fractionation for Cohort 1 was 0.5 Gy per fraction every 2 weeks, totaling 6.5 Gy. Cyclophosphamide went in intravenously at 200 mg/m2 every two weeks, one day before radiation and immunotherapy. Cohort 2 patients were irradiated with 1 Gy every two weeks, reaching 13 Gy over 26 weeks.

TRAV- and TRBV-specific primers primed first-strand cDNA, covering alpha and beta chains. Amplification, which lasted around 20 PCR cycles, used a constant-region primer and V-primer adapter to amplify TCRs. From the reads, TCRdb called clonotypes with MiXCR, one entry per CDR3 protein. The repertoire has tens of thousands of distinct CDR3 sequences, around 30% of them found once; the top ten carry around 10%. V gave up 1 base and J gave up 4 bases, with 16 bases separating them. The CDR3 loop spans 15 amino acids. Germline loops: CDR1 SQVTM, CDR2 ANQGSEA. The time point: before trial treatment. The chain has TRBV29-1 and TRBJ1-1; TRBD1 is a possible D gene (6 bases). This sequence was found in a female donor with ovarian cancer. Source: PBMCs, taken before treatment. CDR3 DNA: TGCAGCGTTGAAGGGGCCCCCGAACAGGGCACTGAAGCTTTCTTT. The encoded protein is CSVEGAPEQGTEAFF.